The 13 T cell receptor beta chains presented below share a single source sample, sequenced in a study of identical twins. MiXCR was run by TCRdb on the 5' RACE reads, yielding one entry per CDR3 protein. The sample yields approximately 890,000 distinct CDR3 sequences, 9% to 15% seen once. Separately, the same data were catalogued under a study of yellow fever vaccine responses in identical twins.

The sequenced sample consisted of PBMCs. The receptors derive from a young woman in good health.

This clonotype showed up many times. This chain links TRBV12-3 or TRBV12-4 with TRBJ1-3, with D perhaps matching TRBD1 (6 bases). V was pared by 5 bases and J by 2 bases, with 10 bases between. The CDR3 is 14 residues long. The CDR3 reads CASSKQGTGNTIYF. The CDR3 DNA reads as TGTGCCAGCAGTAAACAGGGAACTGGAAACACCATATATTTT.

This clonotype was counted only a few times. This chain links TRBV25-1 with TRBJ2-7; the D gene could be TRBD1 or TRBD2 (6 bases each). The CDR3 sequence is 14 residues long. In germline, CDR1 is MGHDK, CDR2 SYGVNS. V was clipped by 3 bases and J by 4 bases, with 13 bases between them. The CDR3 spells CASSEDGGAYEQYF. CDR3 in DNA: TGTGCCAGCAGTGAGGACGGGGGCGCGTACGAGCAGTACTTC.

This clonotype has only a few counts. J is TRBJ2-7 and V is TRBV5-1; 7 nucleotides line up with TRBD1. The CDR3 spans 16 residues. From germline, CDR1 is SGHRS and CDR2 YFSETQ. V shed 1 base and J 5 bases; nucleotides not matched to a gene: 12. The CDR3: CASSLFEGAPLDEQYF. CDR3 DNA: TGCGCCAGCAGCTTGTTCGAGGGGGCCCCGTTGGACGAGCAGTACTTC. Full variable domain (rest looked up from reference TRBV5-1 and TRBJ2-7): KAGVTQTPRYLIKTRGQQVTLSCSPISGHRSVSWYQQTPGQGLQFLFEYFSETQRNKGNFPGRFSGRQFSNSRSEMNVSTLELGDSALYLCASSLFEGAPLDEQYFGPGTRLTVT.

Ten or more counts support this clonotype. The genes are TRBV12-3 or TRBV12-4 and TRBJ1-1; D is possibly TRBD1 (5 bases). Trimming removed 5 bases at V and 3 bases at J, with 13 bases between. CDR3 length equals 14 residues. The CDR3 DNA reads TGTGCCAGCAGTCCTAGCGGGACCGACACTGAAGCTTTCTTT. It encodes CASSPSGTDTEAFF.

Ten or more counts support this clonotype. This chain connects TRBV7-9 to TRBJ1-4, with a possible D match to TRBD1 (5 bases). The germline gives CDR1 SEHNR, CDR2 FQNEAQ (reference sequence). This CDR3 comprises 15 residues. V shed 3 bases and J shed 4 bases, with 12 bases lying between them. CDR3 sequence: CASSLGVSLNEKLFF. CDR3 coding DNA: TGTGCCAGCAGCTTGGGGGTCTCTCTTAATGAAAAACTGTTTTTT.

The rearrangement links TRBV10-3 to TRBJ1-1, with 8 bases aligning to TRBD1. Trimming took 8 bases from V and 2 from J; bases not matched to a gene: 4. The CDR3 length is 13 residues. Germline V CDR1 and CDR2: ENHRY, SYGVKD. In DNA, the CDR3 is TGTGCCATCGGGACAGGAACTAACACTGAAGCTTTCTTT. As protein: CAIGTGTNTEAFF.

This clonotype showed up just a few times. The chain employs TRBV25-1 and TRBJ1-1; 12 bases are a match to TRBD1. Germline CDR1 and CDR2: MGHDK and SYGVNS. This CDR3 region has 23 residues. The J segment lost 6 bases and the V segment lost 3 bases, leaving 29 bases of the junction unmatched. CDR3 in DNA: TGTGCCAGCAGTGAGCCGACCCTAACCTTCGGGACAGGGGGCCACAGGGTTGTCCCTGAAGCTTTCTTT. Its protein product is CASSEPTLTFGTGGHRVVPEAFF.

This clonotype was observed a handful of times. The junction departs from the called germline gene at one end, perhaps through a read error. The CDR3 DNA is TGCAGCGTTGAGGGGAGCGCTAGCGGGAGGGACTACGATGAGCAGTTCTTC. Its protein is CSVEGSASGRDYDEQFF. This chain links TRBV29-1 with TRBJ2-1; 12 bases are shared with TRBD2. From germline, CDR1 is SQVTM and CDR2 ANQGSEA. CDR3 length equals 17 residues.

This clonotype occurred many times. The chain uses TRBV2 and TRBJ1-1, with 8 bases matching TRBD1. This CDR3 has 16 residues. V lost 6 bases and J lost 1; bases outside the gene matches: 10. Germline CDR1 reads SNHLY; CDR2 reads FYNNEI. The CDR3 coding sequence is TGTGCCAGCAGGGATCGACAGGGGAGGGGGAACACTGAAGCTTTCTTT. Its protein product is CASRDRQGRGNTEAFF.

The chain links TRBV18 to TRBJ1-5, with TRBD1 matching over 7 bases. The V gene end was trimmed by 2 bases and the J gene end by 0 bases; junction bases not matched to a gene: 7. This CDR3 has 17 residues. Per the germline V gene, CDR1 is KGHSH and CDR2 is LQKENI. The CDR3: CASSPRQGGYSNQPQHF. In nucleotides, the CDR3 is TGTGCCAGCTCACCAAGACAGGGAGGTTATAGCAATCAGCCCCAGCATTTT. The full variable domain, rest sourced from reference TRBV18 and TRBJ1-5, is NAGVMQNPRHLVRRRGQEARLRCSPMKGHSHVYWYRQLPEEGLKFMVYLQKENIIDESGMPKERFSAEFPKEGPSILRIQQVVRGDSAAYFCASSPRQGGYSNQPQHFGDGTRLSIL.

V gene TRBV12-3 or TRBV12-4 combines with J gene TRBJ1-4, with 9 bases aligning to TRBD1. The J segment lost 3 bases and the V segment lost 1 base, leaving 15 bases of the junction unmatched. The CDR3 is made up of 20 amino acids. The CDR3 nucleotides are TGTGCCAGCAGTTTAGTAACGGTGAGGGACAGGGATCGTCCTAATGAAAAACTGTTTTTT. This translates into CASSLVTVRDRDRPNEKLFF.

This clonotype showed up just a few times. This chain connects TRBV27 to TRBJ2-1, with 9 bases identical to TRBD2. Per the germline V gene, CDR1 is MNHEY and CDR2 is SMNVEV (reference sequence). There are 16 residues in the CDR3. V shed 4 bases, J shed 3 bases, and the junction held 7 bases outside the gene matches. The CDR3 DNA follows: TGTGCCAGCAGTTCGATAGCGGGAGCACGCTACAATGAGCAGTTCTTC. This codes for CASSSIAGARYNEQFF.

This clonotype was seen a handful of times. V and J are TRBV6-5 and TRBJ1-2; possibly TRBD1 for D (6 bases). Germline loops: CDR1 MNHEY, CDR2 SVGAGI. V was cut by 0 bases and J by 6 bases, with 11 bases left in between. The CDR3 covers 14 residues. This CDR3 is CASSYSGARDGYTF. CDR3 DNA: TGTGCCAGCAGTTACTCGGGGGCTCGGGATGGCTACACCTTC.